This passage covers 12 T cell receptor beta chains from one sample sequenced in a study of blood T cell repertoires in COVID-19. Assay used: immunoSEQ multiplex PCR; TCRdb lists only in-frame clones, some missing. This table has around 63,000 clones, roughly 84% appearing once. The material sequenced was peripheral blood. These receptors all stem from a man aged 55 to 70 with COVID-19, enrolled during active disease.

This clone appeared a single time. V and J are TRBV27 and TRBJ2-7, with TRBD2 matching 13 bases. Trimming removed 5 bases from V and 7 bases from J; junction bases left unmatched: 11. Germline V lookup: CDR1 MNHEY, CDR2 SMNVEV (reference sequence). CDR3 length: 16 amino acids. CDR3 residues: CASSPLRLAGGREQYF. The CDR3 nucleotides are TGTGCCAGCAGTCCCCTAAGACTAGCGGGGGGTCGGGAGCAGTACTTC.

The chain joins TRBV7-3 to TRBJ2-2; a weak D match, TRBD1 (6 bases). Germline CDR1 SGHTA, CDR2 FQGTGA. CDR3 size: 16 residues. V was shortened by 4 bases and J by 4 bases, with 16 bases between the two germline ends. In DNA form, the CDR3 reads TGTGCCAGCAGCTCAGGGATACAGGGAGCCACCGGGGAGCTGTTTTTT. Translating gives CASSSGIQGATGELFF.

V is TRBV7-7 and J is TRBJ1-1; D call uncertain. The length of the CDR3 is 13 residues. Germline loops: CDR1 SSHAT, CDR2 FNYEAQ (reference sequence). V lost 1 base, J lost 1 base, and 4 bases lay in between. CDR3 in amino acids: CASSLDRNTEAFF. The DNA of the CDR3 is TGTGCCAGCAGCTTAGACAGGAACACTGAAGCTTTCTTT.

This chain joins TRBV18 and TRBJ2-7, with D perhaps matching TRBD2 (5 bases). Per the germline V gene, CDR1 is KGHSH and CDR2 is LQKENI. The CDR3 is 14 residues long. Trimming left V 4 bases short and J 5 bases short, with 15 bases between. As DNA, the CDR3 is TGTGCCAGCTCACTTTGGGAGAAACACCACGAGCAGTACTTC. Amino acid sequence: CASSLWEKHHEQYF.

V is TRBV12-5 and J is TRBJ2-6; 15 bases align to TRBD2. Germline V gene lookup returns CDR1 LGHNT and CDR2 FRNRAP. The CDR3 sequence is 18 residues long. V lost 3 bases and J lost 2; bases outside the gene matches: 2. This chain's CDR3 is CASGFGLAGGAGANVLTF. For the CDR3, the DNA is TGTGCTAGTGGTTTCGGACTAGCGGGAGGGGCTGGGGCCAACGTCCTGACTTTC.

This clone occurred a few times. V is TRBV19 and J is TRBJ1-5, with 12 bases aligning to TRBD1. The CDR3 runs to 19 residues. Germline lookup yields CDR1 LNHDA and CDR2 SQIVND (reference sequence). After removal of 1 base from V and 5 bases from J, the junction contained 12 bases not matched to a gene. This CDR3 is CASSIGPGQGAVGYQPQHF. CDR3 nucleotide sequence: TGTGCCAGTAGTATAGGCCCGGGACAGGGGGCCGTGGGTTATCAGCCCCAGCATTTT.

The chain employs TRBV7-2 and TRBJ1-1; 7 nucleotides agree with TRBD1. V trimming: 5 bases; J trimming: 3 bases; junction bases outside the gene matches: 9. Germline V gene sequence: CDR1 SGHTA, CDR2 FQGNSA. CDR3 length: 15 residues. The CDR3 is CASSLTARGDTEAFF. The CDR3 DNA reads TGTGCCAGCAGCCTTACGGCCAGGGGGGACACTGAAGCTTTCTTT.

The V call is TRBV14, the J call TRBJ2-5; a possible D gene is TRBD1 (6 bases). The CDR3 runs 15 residues. Per germline, CDR1 SGHDN and CDR2 FVKESK. With 0 bases removed from V and 5 bases from J, the gap between germline ends came to 13 bases. DNA of the CDR3: TGTGCCAGCAGCCAAGATCTGACAGGCCACGAGACCCAGTACTTC. This translates into CASSQDLTGHETQYF. Full variable domain (rest looked up from reference TRBV14 and TRBJ2-5): EAGVTQFPSHSVIEKGQTVTLRCDPISGHDNLYWYRRVMGKEIKFLLHFVKESKQDESGMPNNRFLAERTGGTYSTLKVQPAELEDSGVYFCASSQDLTGHETQYFGPGTRLLVL.

This clone is categorized as medium-sized. The chain carries TRBV5-1 and TRBJ2-3; 8 bases are a match to TRBD1. The CDR3 sequence is 14 residues long. The germline V gene has CDR1 SGHRS and CDR2 YFSETQ. V gave up 7 bases and J gave up 6 bases; unmatched junction bases: 10. CDR3 sequence (DNA): TGCGCCAGCGTGGCGGGACAGGAGCAGGATACGCAGTATTTT. Protein sequence: CASVAGQEQDTQYF. The whole variable domain, filled in from reference TRBV5-1 and TRBJ2-3, reads KAGVTQTPRYLIKTRGQQVTLSCSPISGHRSVSWYQQTPGQGLQFLFEYFSETQRNKGNFPGRFSGRQFSNSRSEMNVSTLELGDSALYLCASVAGQEQDTQYFGPGTRLTVL.

In nucleotides, the CDR3 is TGTGCCAGCAGCGACAGGGGGAGACGCACTGAAGCTTTCTTT. It specifies CASSDRGRRTEAFF. The chain combines TRBV7-2 with TRBJ1-1; 9 bases are shared with TRBD1. This CDR3 is 14 amino acids long. Trimming removed 5 bases from V and 4 bases from J; junction bases left unmatched: 5. CDR1 is SGHTA, CDR2 FQGNSA, per germline.

The CDR3 loop reads CASSPQFIGLVSYNEQFF. The CDR3, as DNA: TGCGCCAGCAGCCCTCAATTTATTGGACTCGTCTCCTACAATGAGCAGTTCTTC. This chain joins TRBV4-1 and TRBJ2-1; a weak D match, TRBD2 (5 bases). The CDR3 is 18 residues long. Germline CDR1 MGHRA, CDR2 YSYEKL. Trimming left V 4 bases short and J 0 bases short, with 19 bases between.

This rearrangement joins TRBV24-1 to TRBJ1-1; 9 bases align to TRBD1. The V gene end was trimmed by 5 bases and the J gene end by 4 bases; junction bases not matched to a gene: 4. Per germline, CDR1 KGHDR and CDR2 SFDVKD. The CDR3 loop spans 14 amino acids. CDR3 protein: CATSGTGVGTEAFF. The CDR3 DNA follows: TGTGCCACCAGTGGGACAGGGGTCGGCACTGAAGCTTTCTTT.